The 8 T cell receptor beta chains in this list originate from one sample, sequenced in a study of blood T cell repertoires in COVID-19. Method: immunoSEQ multiplex PCR; TCRdb's copy keeps in-frame clones and lacks some. The sample has around 240,000 clones, 70% to 90% seen once. Material for sequencing was peripheral blood. These receptors originate from a man in his forties or fifties with acute or convalescent COVID-19.

The V gene is TRBV4-3, the J gene TRBJ2-1, with D maybe TRBD1 (6 bases). Trimming removed 1 base at V and 4 bases at J, with 14 bases between. Germline CDR1 reads LGHNA; CDR2 reads YSLEER. This CDR3 region has 16 residues. Here the CDR3 DNA reads TGCGCCAGCAGCCAAGGGGGGCAGGTAGGGTACAATGAGCAGTTCTTC. Protein: CASSQGGQVGYNEQFF.

The gene calls are TRBV27 and TRBJ1-1; TRBD1 is a possible D gene (6 bases). The CDR3 contains 16 residues. The V gene lost 3 bases and the J gene lost 4 bases, with 18 bases spanning the gap. The germline gives CDR1 MNHEY, CDR2 SMNVEV (reference sequence). CDR3 region: CASSFSPDRPGTEAFF. As DNA, the CDR3 is TGTGCCAGCAGTTTCTCACCTGACAGGCCAGGCACTGAAGCTTTCTTT.

V gene TRBV5-1 combines with J gene TRBJ2-7; 9 bases match TRBD2. The J segment lost 2 bases and the V segment lost 4 bases, leaving 4 bases of the junction unmatched. Germline CDR1 SGHRS, CDR2 YFSETQ. The CDR3 has 14 residues. CDR3 in DNA: TGCGCCAGCAGCCTAGCGGGACAGACCTACGAGCAGTACTTC. Translated, it gives CASSLAGQTYEQYF.

V and J are TRBV6-2 or TRBV6-3 and TRBJ1-5; 11 nucleotides align to TRBD1. Trimming at V came to 5 bases and at J to 9 bases, leaving 9 bases not matched to a gene. Looked up from germline, CDR1 is MNHEY and CDR2 is SVGEGT. The CDR3 is 15 residues long. For the CDR3, the DNA is TGTGCCAGCAGTCCCGGGACAGGGGGTGCAGGGCCCCAGCATTTT. This translates into CASSPGTGGAGPQHF.

The chain is built from TRBV10-3 and TRBJ2-5; 10 nucleotides line up with TRBD2. With V trimmed by 5 bases and J by 4 bases, 4 bases remained unmatched. Germline loops: CDR1 ENHRY, CDR2 SYGVKD. The CDR3 has 14 amino acids. CDR3 bases: TGTGCCATCAGTAGCGGGGGGGAGGGAGAGACCCAGTACTTC. Translating gives CAISSGGEGETQYF.

The chain recombines TRBV12-3 or TRBV12-4 with TRBJ1-1; TRBD1 is a possible D gene (5 bases). Between the trimmed V and J ends, which lost 7 bases and 7 bases, there was a span of 10 bases. CDR3 size: 11 residues. DNA of the CDR3: TGTGCCAGCATGCGCAGGGATGAAGCTTTCTTT. Amino acids: CASMRRDEAFF.

The chain uses TRBV2 and TRBJ2-2; TRBD1 matches 8 bases. This CDR3 has 15 residues. The trim removed 6 bases at V and 5 bases at J, leaving 8 bases unmatched. Germline assignment: CDR1 SNHLY and CDR2 FYNNEI. CDR3 nucleotide sequence: TGTGCCAGCAGGGAGCAGGGGGCTAGAACCGGGGAGCTGTTTTTT. Its protein is CASREQGARTGELFF.

This sequence joins TRBV15 and TRBJ1-3; a weak D match, TRBD1 (5 bases). The CDR3 sequence is 18 residues long. Trimming stripped 1 base from V and 3 bases from J, with 19 bases between. From germline, CDR1 is LNHNV and CDR2 YYDKDF (reference sequence). As DNA, the CDR3 is TGTGCCACCAGCAGAGGACCTGCGGGGACTTTAGGTGGAAACACCATATATTTT. Its translation is CATSRGPAGTLGGNTIYF.